This T cell receptor beta chain emerged from a study of T cell responses to AZD1222 COVID-19 vaccine. Regarding the study as a whole: Donors were largely white British and mainly female; clonal diversity was possibly underestimated. Distributed over spike, vaccine-associated CD4 TCRs predominated at 160-218 and 743-854. Repertoires were obtained only post-peak T cell response.

Profiled with immunoSEQ multiplex PCR; TCRdb holds only in-frame clones, not every one. The table lists around 130,000 clones, 80% to 95% of them singletons. With respect to this clone: Its antigen is currently unknown.

CDR3 size: 15 residues. Looked up from germline, CDR1 is SGHVS and CDR2 is FNYEAQ. The ends were cut back, 4 bases at V and 3 bases at J, with 16 bases in the middle. The sample here was peripheral blood, taken on day 0 of AZD1222 vaccination. This sequence originates from an adult in good health. The chain links TRBV7-6 to TRBJ2-7, with D possibly TRBD2 on 5 matching bases. CDR3 sequence (DNA): TGTGCCAGCAGCTCGAGGGATCCAGCTTTCTACGAGCAGTACTTC. This gives the protein CASSSRDPAFYEQYF.